These 12 T cell receptor beta chains were sequenced from one sample in a study of STAT5B mutations in CD4+ large granular lymphocyte leukemia. The repertoire was sequenced with immunoSEQ multiplex PCR; TCRdb's copy has only in-frame clones and lacks some. This sample carries tens of thousands of clones, 87% of them seen once, and the ten largest clones take 3% to 4%. The material sequenced was CD4+ T cells from blood buffy coats. These receptors were obtained from a human donor in good health.

This clone was counted once. J is TRBJ2-1 and V is TRBV11-2, with 11 bases that match TRBD2. Germline V gene sequence: CDR1 SGHAT, CDR2 FQNNGV. V was clipped by 7 bases and J by 3 bases; unmatched bases: 11. The CDR3 contains 17 residues. The CDR3 here is CASKRGLAGGYYNEQFF. In nucleotides, the CDR3 is TGTGCCAGCAAAAGGGGGCTAGCGGGAGGATACTACAATGAGCAGTTCTTC.

The table lists this clone with a count of one. The chain recombines TRBV2 with TRBJ2-7; D remains unclear. Trimming cost V 1 base and J 5 bases, with 9 bases left between them. CDR3 length equals 13 residues. Germline V gives CDR1 SNHLY, CDR2 FYNNEI. For the CDR3, the DNA is TGTGCCAGCAGTGAAGGGCCAGCCGACGAGCAGTACTTC. This translates into CASSEGPADEQYF.

This clone was detected a few times. The V call is TRBV27, the J call TRBJ1-2; D possibly corresponds to TRBD1 (5 bases). V lost 7 bases and J 4 bases, leaving 16 bases between the germline ends. The CDR3 totals 14 residues. CDR1 MNHEY and CDR2 SMNVEV come from the germline V gene (reference sequence). The CDR3 loop is CASKSAGGSYGYTF. The CDR3 region has the DNA TGTGCCAGCAAATCGGCCGGGGGGAGCTATGGCTACACCTTC.

The rearrangement uses TRBV28 and TRBJ1-5; 7 positions agree with TRBD1. The trim removed 5 bases at V and 4 bases at J, leaving 14 bases unmatched. Per the germline V gene, CDR1 is MDHEN and CDR2 is SYDVKM. The CDR3 sequence is 17 residues long. This CDR3 is CASSRRGQDLRNQPQHF. The DNA of the CDR3 is TGTGCCAGCAGTCGTCGAGGACAGGATCTAAGGAATCAGCCCCAGCATTTT. The full variable domain, rest sourced from reference TRBV28 and TRBJ1-5, is DVKVTQSSRYLVKRTGEKVFLECVQDMDHENMFWYRQDPGLGLRLIYFSYDVKMKEKGDIPEGYSVSREKKERFSLILESASTNQTSMYLCASSRRGQDLRNQPQHFGDGTRLSIL.

The CDR3 coding sequence is TGTGCCAGTGGATCTTTGGGATCTAGCCTCAACGCAGATACGCAGTATTTT. Translation: CASGSLGSSLNADTQYF. This sequence joins TRBV19 and TRBJ2-3, with D possibly TRBD2 on 5 matching bases. The CDR3 contains 17 residues. Germline CDR1 reads LNHDA; CDR2 reads SQIVND (reference sequence). Deletions cut 8 bases from V and 4 bases from J, with 25 bases between.

In its sample, this clone was seen once. V and J are TRBV28 and TRBJ2-1, with D possibly being TRBD1 (5 bases). V gave up 2 bases and J gave up 8 bases, with 7 bases separating them. The germline V gene encodes CDR1 MDHEN and CDR2 SYDVKM. This CDR3 is built from 12 residues. The DNA for the CDR3 is TGTGCCAGCAGTTTACAGGGCCATGAGCAGTTCTTC. Protein sequence: CASSLQGHEQFF.

The rearrangement links TRBV7-6 to TRBJ2-3, with a tentative D call TRBD2 (5 bases). V was pared by 0 bases and J by 1 base, with 8 bases between. The CDR3 has 15 amino acids. CDR1 SGHVS and CDR2 FNYEAQ come from the germline V gene. CDR3 in amino acids: CASSLAGGRTDTQYF. The CDR3 DNA follows: TGTGCCAGCAGCTTAGCAGGAGGACGCACAGATACGCAGTATTTT. Complete variable domain (other parts from reference TRBV7-6 and TRBJ2-3): GAGVSQSPRYKVTKRGQDVALRCDPISGHVSLYWYRQALGQGPEFLTYFNYEAQQDKSGLPNDRFSAERPEGSISTLTIQRTEQRDSAMYRCASSLAGGRTDTQYFGPGTRLTVL.

This rearrangement joins TRBV4-3 to TRBJ1-5, with D hard to call. Trimming shortened V by 1 base and J by 5 bases, and 6 bases separated the two germline ends. Germline assignment: CDR1 LGHNA and CDR2 YSLEER. The CDR3 totals 13 residues. The CDR3 loop is CASSQAQDQPQHF. The CDR3 DNA sequence: TGCGCCAGCAGCCAAGCTCAAGATCAGCCCCAGCATTTT.

This clone has a single count. The rearrangement links TRBV9 to TRBJ2-5, with 13 bases identical to TRBD2. CDR1 is SGDLS, CDR2 YYNGEE, per germline. The CDR3 is 15 amino acids. Trimming took 1 base from V and 5 from J; bases not matched to a gene: 2. The CDR3 DNA follows: TGTGCCAGCAGCGTAACTAGCGGGAGGGCCGAGACCCAGTACTTC. Protein: CASSVTSGRAETQYF.

The chain joins TRBV11-2 to TRBJ2-3, with 8 bases identical to TRBD2. Germline values: CDR1 SGHAT, CDR2 FQNNGV. This CDR3 region has 17 residues. V lost 4 bases, J lost 2 bases, and 11 bases stayed unmatched. The CDR3 region is CASSSTLSGAPTDTQYF. The CDR3, as DNA: TGTGCCAGCAGCTCCACCCTTAGCGGGGCCCCCACAGATACGCAGTATTTT. Supplemented by reference TRBV11-2 and TRBJ2-3, the full variable domain reads EAGVAQSPRYKIIEKRQSVAFWCNPISGHATLYWYQQILGQGPKLLIQFQNNGVVDDSQLPKDRFSAERLKGVDSTLKIQPAKLEDSAVYLCASSSTLSGAPTDTQYFGPGTRLTVL.

The chain uses TRBV4-1 and TRBJ2-3; D is uncertain. Germline-derived CDR1 and CDR2 are MGHRA and YSYEKL. This CDR3 is 15 amino acids long. Deletions cut 2 bases from V and 5 bases from J, with 14 bases between. This CDR3 is CASSQSHRGGDTQYF. CDR3 sequence (DNA): TGCGCCAGCAGCCAATCCCACAGAGGCGGAGATACGCAGTATTTT.

This clone was seen only once. The chain joins TRBV15 to TRBJ2-1; D call uncertain. Germline assignment: CDR1 LNHNV and CDR2 YYDKDF (reference sequence). The CDR3 has 15 residues. V lost 2 bases to trimming and J lost 4 bases, with 12 bases between them. CDR3 amino acids: CATSRLRTAYNEQFF. CDR3 in DNA: TGTGCCACCAGCAGACTAAGGACCGCGTACAATGAGCAGTTCTTC.